This passage covers 29 T cell receptor beta chains from one sample sequenced in a study of blood T cell repertoires in COVID-19. This table comes from immunoSEQ multiplex PCR, and its TCRdb copy is limited to in-frame clones, with some not included. Of more than 200,000 clones in the sample, about 89% are singletons; the top ten hold roughly 3.7%. Sequences were obtained from PBMCs or T cells enriched from blood (not recorded which). Receptor source: a young woman who had recovered from COVID-19.

The chain couples TRBV11-3 to TRBJ1-3, with D tentatively TRBD1 (5 bases). V was cut by 3 bases and J by 0 bases, with 9 bases left in between. The CDR3 length is 15 residues. Germline lookup yields CDR1 SGHNT and CDR2 YENEEA. The CDR3 region is CASSLGGSSGNTIYF. CDR3 nucleotides: TGTGCCAGCAGCTTGGGGGGAAGCTCTGGAAACACCATATATTTT.

This chain links TRBV5-1 with TRBJ1-1; TRBD1 aligns across 10 bases. This CDR3 has 14 residues. J gave up 5 bases and V 5 bases, and 6 bases lay outside the gene matches. The germline V gene has CDR1 SGHRS and CDR2 YFSETQ. CDR3 region: CASSPRTGGTEAFF. Written as DNA, the CDR3 is TGCGCCAGCAGTCCCCGGACAGGGGGAACTGAAGCTTTCTTT.

This clone was observed once. V gene TRBV3-1 (or the pseudogene TRBV3-2) combines with J gene TRBJ1-2, with 8 bases fitting TRBD1. This CDR3 has 12 residues. Germline lookup yields CDR1 LGHDT and CDR2 YNNKEL (reference sequence). The V segment lost 4 bases and the J segment 12 bases; nucleotides outside the gene matches: 7. The CDR3 coding sequence is TGTGCCAGCAGCCCTCAAGGACAGGGTCACACCTTC. Translating it yields CASSPQGQGHTF.

This clone was counted once. This chain uses TRBV19 with TRBJ1-2; TRBD1 is a possible D gene (6 bases). The germline V gene encodes CDR1 LNHDA and CDR2 SQIVND (reference sequence). The CDR3 is 15 amino acids. The V end was cut by 6 bases, the J end by 4 bases, with 18 bases between. CDR3 residues: CASRWGQPGLYGYTF. CDR3 in DNA: TGTGCCAGTAGGTGGGGGCAACCTGGCCTCTATGGCTACACCTTC.

The chain links TRBV15 to TRBJ2-1, with TRBD2 identical over 9 bases. Looked up from germline, CDR1 is LNHNV and CDR2 is YYDKDF (reference sequence). The CDR3 totals 16 residues. Germline trimming cut 0 bases from V and 7 bases from J; bases unmatched to any gene: 7. Here the CDR3 reads CATSRDRTSVMNEQFF. The DNA of the CDR3 is TGTGCCACCAGCAGAGACAGGACTAGCGTAATGAATGAGCAGTTCTTC.

The chain links TRBV11-2 to TRBJ2-1, with D uncertain. Germline V gives CDR1 SGHAT, CDR2 FQNNGV. This CDR3 comprises 16 residues. V was pared by 3 bases and J by 3 bases, with 15 bases between. The CDR3 reads CASSLRFSNDYNEQFF. The CDR3 nucleotides read TGTGCCAGCAGCTTGCGTTTTAGTAATGACTACAATGAGCAGTTCTTC.

The V and J genes are TRBV19 and TRBJ1-6; D is unclear. Trimming took off 6 bases at V and 9 bases at J, with 12 bases between the two ends. CDR1 LNHDA and CDR2 SQIVND come from the germline V gene (reference sequence). The CDR3 runs 13 residues. Here the CDR3 reads CASRRQEGSPLHF. The CDR3 DNA reads TGTGCCAGTAGACGTCAGGAGGGTTCACCCCTCCACTTT.

V is TRBV28 and J is TRBJ1-5, with D perhaps matching TRBD1 (6 bases). Germline-derived CDR1 and CDR2 are MDHEN and SYDVKM. The CDR3 has 12 amino acids. V lost 8 bases and J 6 bases, leaving 11 bases between the germline ends. CDR3 protein: CASRTTGQPQHF. The CDR3, as DNA: TGTGCCAGCCGTACGACAGGTCAGCCCCAGCATTTT. The full variable domain, with the rest looked up from reference TRBV28 and TRBJ1-5, is DVKVTQSSRYLVKRTGEKVFLECVQDMDHENMFWYRQDPGLGLRLIYFSYDVKMKEKGDIPEGYSVSREKKERFSLILESASTNQTSMYLCASRTTGQPQHFGDGTRLSIL.

The V call is TRBV6-5, the J call TRBJ2-7, with TRBD2 identical over 10 bases. The CDR3 sequence is 13 residues long. V lost 6 bases and J lost 5; bases outside the gene matches: 4. The germline CDR1 and CDR2 sequences are MNHEY and SVGAGI. CDR3 amino acids: CASRTSGLDEQYF. The CDR3 DNA sequence: TGTGCCAGCAGGACTAGCGGGTTAGACGAGCAGTACTTC.

V usage is TRBV11-2 and J usage is TRBJ2-7; 9 nucleotides agree with TRBD2. Germline V CDR1 and CDR2: SGHAT, FQNNGV. The CDR3 sequence is 14 residues long. V shed 5 bases and J 3 bases; nucleotides not matched to a gene: 5. The CDR3 DNA sequence: TGTGCCAGCAGCGCGGGGGGGGGATACTACGAGCAGTACTTC. This sequence encodes CASSAGGGYYEQYF.

V and J are TRBV20-1 and TRBJ2-3; no firm D call. This CDR3 spans 10 amino acids. From germline, CDR1 is DFQATT and CDR2 SNEGSKA (reference sequence). The CDR3 nucleotides are TGCAGCAACGAGGCAGATACGCAGTATTTT. Residues: CSNEADTQYF.

This clone was counted only a few times. The rearrangement links TRBV6-5 to TRBJ2-7; D possibly corresponds to TRBD1 (6 bases). The V gene lost 3 bases and the J gene lost 0 bases, with 12 bases spanning the gap. CDR3 length: 15 amino acids. Germline loops: CDR1 MNHEY, CDR2 SVGAGI. In DNA, the CDR3 is TGTGCCAGCAGTTATCGGGACACTGGCTCCTACGAGCAGTACTTC. Translated, it gives CASSYRDTGSYEQYF.

In nucleotides, the CDR3 is TGTGCCAGCAGCTTACATCGAGCCTATGGCTACACCTTC. This codes for CASSLHRAYGYTF. This sequence joins TRBV7-6 and TRBJ1-2; no reliable D call. The V end was cut by 2 bases, the J end by 4 bases, with 8 bases between. The CDR3 loop spans 13 amino acids. Germline CDR1 and CDR2: SGHVS and FNYEAQ.

The chain has TRBV5-5 and TRBJ2-7; 11 positions agree with TRBD2. CDR1 SGHKS and CDR2 YYEKEE come from the germline V gene (reference sequence). The V segment lost 2 bases and the J segment 3 bases; nucleotides outside the gene matches: 13. The CDR3 length is 18 residues. Here the CDR3 DNA reads TGTGCCAGCAGCTTCGAGACTAGCGGGAATCACCTGGTCTACGAGCAGTACTTC. It yields the protein CASSFETSGNHLVYEQYF.

This clone has a single count. The chain has TRBV18 and TRBJ1-1, with unresolved D. The CDR3 extends over 14 amino acids. The V gene lost 3 bases and the J gene lost 0 bases, with 8 bases spanning the gap. Germline CDR1 KGHSH, CDR2 LQKENI. The chain's CDR3 is CASSPQNLNTEAFF. The DNA for the CDR3 is TGTGCCAGCTCACCTCAGAATCTGAACACTGAAGCTTTCTTT.

Only one count was recorded for this clone. This CDR3 reads CSVGQGSIFGRYEQYF. As DNA, the CDR3 is TGCAGCGTTGGACAGGGTTCAATTTTTGGTCGCTACGAGCAGTACTTC. The chain joins TRBV29-1 to TRBJ2-7; 7 positions agree with TRBD1. The CDR3 has 16 residues. In germline, CDR1 is SQVTM, CDR2 ANQGSEA. The V segment lost 4 bases and the J segment 3 bases; nucleotides outside the gene matches: 15.

By share of the sample, this clone is medium-sized. The chain has TRBV4-2 and TRBJ2-2; 10 bases are shared with TRBD2. In germline, CDR1 is LGHNA, CDR2 YNFKEQ. V lost 0 bases to trimming and J lost 4 bases; unmatched junction nucleotides: 2. The CDR3 has 16 amino acids. CDR3 sequence (DNA): TGTGCCAGCAGCCAAGACCCTAGCGGGAGCACCGGGGAGCTGTTTTTT. As protein: CASSQDPSGSTGELFF.

The V gene is TRBV5-1, the J gene TRBJ1-2, with TRBD1 as a possible D gene (6 bases). The CDR3 contains 16 residues. Germline assignment: CDR1 SGHRS and CDR2 YFSETQ. V was cut by 0 bases and J by 10 bases, with 22 bases left in between. CDR3 sequence: CASSLGGLDGVWIYTF. The CDR3 region has the DNA TGCGCCAGCAGCTTGGGGGGGCTGGACGGAGTGTGGATCTACACCTTC.

The V gene is TRBV5-8, the J gene TRBJ1-1; D uncertain. V lost 0 bases, J lost 11 bases, and 11 bases lay in between. The CDR3 sequence is 12 residues long. CDR1 is SGHTS, CDR2 YDEGEE, per germline. In DNA form, the CDR3 reads TGTGCCAGCAGCTTGGACAGCCCTCGGGCTTTCTTT. Translation gives CASSLDSPRAFF.

The V gene is TRBV7-8, the J gene TRBJ1-1, with a tentative D call TRBD1 (6 bases). This CDR3 spans 17 amino acids. Germline CDR1 reads SGHVS; CDR2 reads FQNEAQ. Trimming cost V 1 base and J 0 bases, with 15 bases left between them. For the CDR3, the DNA is TGTGCCAGCAGCTTAGTGAGTTGGACAGCCATGAACACTGAAGCTTTCTTT. Translation: CASSLVSWTAMNTEAFF.

This chain links TRBV6-6 with TRBJ1-4; D unclear. V gave up 2 bases and J gave up 3 bases, with 7 bases separating them. Germline V gene lookup returns CDR1 MNHNY and CDR2 SVGAGI (reference sequence). The CDR3 is made up of 14 amino acids. CDR3 DNA sequence: TGTGCCAGCAGTTACCCAGGTTCTAATGAAAAACTGTTTTTT. Amino acid sequence: CASSYPGSNEKLFF.

The sample holds one count of this clone. The V gene is TRBV18, the J gene TRBJ1-5; 9 bases align to TRBD1. Germline CDR1 KGHSH, CDR2 LQKENI. CDR3 length: 16 residues. V shed 4 bases and J 2 bases; nucleotides not matched to a gene: 6. The CDR3: CASSQQGALGNQPQHF. For the CDR3, the DNA is TGTGCCAGCTCACAACAGGGGGCCTTAGGCAATCAGCCCCAGCATTTT.

About this clone itself: Other DNA sequences in this sample translate to the same CDR3. The rearrangement uses TRBV18 and TRBJ1-2; 8 bases match TRBD1. Germline V CDR1 and CDR2: KGHSH, LQKENI. The CDR3 consists of 15 residues. Trimming at V came to 3 bases and at J to 0 bases, leaving 3 bases not matched to a gene. CDR3 protein: CASSPGTGPNYGYTF. CDR3 DNA sequence: TGTGCCAGCTCACCGGGGACAGGACCTAACTATGGCTACACCTTC. Full variable domain (outside the CDR3, taken from reference TRBV18 and TRBJ1-2): NAGVMQNPRHLVRRRGQEARLRCSPMKGHSHVYWYRQLPEEGLKFMVYLQKENIIDESGMPKERFSAEFPKEGPSILRIQQVVRGDSAAYFCASSPGTGPNYGYTFGSGTRLTVV.

The V and J genes are TRBV7-6 and TRBJ2-3, with 12 bases matching TRBD2. Germline loops: CDR1 SGHVS, CDR2 FNYEAQ. V lost 0 bases, J lost 3 bases, and 10 bases stayed unmatched. The CDR3 contains 19 residues. For the CDR3, the DNA is TGTGCCAGCAGCTTAGCCGGGGGAGGAACTAGCGGGAGGACAGATACGCAGTATTTT. This translates into CASSLAGGGTSGRTDTQYF. Full variable domain (missing parts from reference TRBV7-6 and TRBJ2-3): GAGVSQSPRYKVTKRGQDVALRCDPISGHVSLYWYRQALGQGPEFLTYFNYEAQQDKSGLPNDRFSAERPEGSISTLTIQRTEQRDSAMYRCASSLAGGGTSGRTDTQYFGPGTRLTVL.

This clone was found once. The rearrangement uses TRBV7-2 and TRBJ1-4, with D unclear. Germline values: CDR1 SGHTA, CDR2 FQGNSA. The ends were cut back, 6 bases at V and 4 bases at J, with 12 bases in the middle. The CDR3 covers 14 residues. CDR3 bases: TGTGCCAGCAGTCTTAGAACAGTTAATGAAAAACTGTTTTTT. This codes for CASSLRTVNEKLFF.

The rearrangement links TRBV5-1 to TRBJ2-1; 14 bases fit TRBD2. The CDR3 extends over 15 amino acids. Germline V CDR1 and CDR2: SGHRS, YFSETQ. V lost 7 bases, J lost 10 bases, and 10 bases stayed unmatched. The CDR3 is CASGPGLAGEGEQFF. The CDR3, as DNA: TGCGCCAGCGGGCCGGGACTAGCGGGAGAAGGGGAGCAGTTCTTC.

The chain uses TRBV5-3 and TRBJ2-7, with 13 nucleotides matching TRBD2. TRBV5-3 is marked as an open reading frame, function uncertain. V dropped 1 base and J dropped 1; count of bases not matched to a gene: 5. The CDR3 is 17 amino acids. This chain's CDR3 is CARSLWLTSGGSYEQYF. CDR3 bases: TGTGCCAGAAGCTTGTGGCTGACTAGCGGGGGGTCCTACGAGCAGTACTTC.

The J gene is TRBJ2-7, the V gene TRBV30; the match to TRBD2 covers 7 bases. Trimming took 1 base from V and 2 from J; bases not matched to a gene: 2. Germline CDR1 reads GTSNPN; CDR2 reads SVGIG (reference sequence). This CDR3 region has 13 residues. CDR3 DNA: TGTGCCTGGAGTGAGCGGGATACCTACGAGCAGTACTTC. This sequence encodes CAWSERDTYEQYF.

The chain recombines TRBV6-2 or TRBV6-3 with TRBJ1-1; 8 bases align to TRBD1. CDR1 is MNHEY and CDR2 is SVGEGT in the germline V gene. V gave up 4 bases and J gave up 1 base; unmatched junction bases: 8. The CDR3 is 16 residues long. The CDR3 region is CASSWATGDWNTEAFF. The DNA of the CDR3 is TGTGCCAGCAGTTGGGCGACAGGGGATTGGAACACTGAAGCTTTCTTT.